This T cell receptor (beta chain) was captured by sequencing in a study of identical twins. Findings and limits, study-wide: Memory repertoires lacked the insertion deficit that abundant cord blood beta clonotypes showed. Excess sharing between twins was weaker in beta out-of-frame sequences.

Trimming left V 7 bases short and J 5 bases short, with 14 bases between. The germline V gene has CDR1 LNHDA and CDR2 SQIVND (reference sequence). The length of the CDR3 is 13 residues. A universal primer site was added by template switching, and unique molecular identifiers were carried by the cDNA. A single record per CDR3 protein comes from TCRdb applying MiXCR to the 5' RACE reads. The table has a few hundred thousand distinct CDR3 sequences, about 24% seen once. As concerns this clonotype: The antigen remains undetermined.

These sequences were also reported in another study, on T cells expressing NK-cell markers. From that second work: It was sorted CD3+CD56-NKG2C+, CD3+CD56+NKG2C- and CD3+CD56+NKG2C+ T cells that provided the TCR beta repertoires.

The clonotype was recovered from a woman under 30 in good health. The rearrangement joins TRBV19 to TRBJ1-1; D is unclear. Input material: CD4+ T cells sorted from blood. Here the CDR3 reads CASIPERGTEAFF. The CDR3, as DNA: TGTGCCAGTATCCCCGAGAGAGGGACTGAAGCTTTCTTT. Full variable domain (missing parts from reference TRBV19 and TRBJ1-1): DGGITQSPKYLFRKEGQNVTLSCEQNLNHDAMYWYRQDPGQGLRLIYYSQIVNDFQKGDIAEGYSVSREKKESFPLTVTSAQKNPTAFYLCASIPERGTEAFFGQGTRLTVV.